This TCR beta chain was profiled in a study of T cell clonality in common variable immunodeficiency. Findings and limits, study-wide: CVID subjects shared fewer TCRbeta clones than healthy controls did. In common variable immunodeficiency, TCR beta chains reportedly carried fewer deletions and N-nucleotide insertions.

Many counts were recorded for this clone. Its antigen remains unidentified. The CDR3 end is not reached by the read, which stops 3 residues before it; the germline J gene fills it in. Germline V gene sequence: CDR1 SGHVS, CDR2 FQNEAQ. The CDR3 totals 15 residues. Trimming cost V 1 base and J 3 bases, with 13 bases left between them. Method: immunoSEQ multiplex PCR; TCRdb's copy keeps in-frame clones and lacks some. The sample was found to contain about 33,000 clones, and every one recurs. The material sequenced was peripheral blood mononuclear cells. The clonotype was recovered from a human donor with common variable immunodeficiency. The chain recombines TRBV7-8 with TRBJ2-7, with unresolved D. The covered CDR3 bases are TGTGCCAGCAGCTTAGACATAATGATATACTACGAG. Protein product: CASSLDIMIYYE. In full, the CDR3 reads CASSLDIMIYYEQYF.